This T cell receptor beta chain was captured by sequencing in a study of response to subunit inactivated influenza vaccine. Findings and caveats of the study: Authors suggested few new T cells are recruited by each seasonal influenza vaccination.

Details on this clonotype: Its antigen remains unknown.

TCRdb reprocessed the RT-PCR reads via MiXCR and lists one record per CDR3 protein. The sample lists approximately 500,000 distinct CDR3 sequences, 11% to 15% occurring once. Sequencing was performed on PBMCs from blood, taken 12 days after vaccination. This sequence was found in a man aged 50 or older who received an inactivated influenza vaccine.

DNA for the CDR3: TGTGCCAGCAGCGTCAGTTCTGGGGGCCAAGAGACCCAGTACTTC. Its protein is CASSVSSGGQETQYF. The chain is built from TRBV9 and TRBJ2-5; D tentatively reads TRBD1 or TRBD2 (5 bases each). The germline gives CDR1 SGDLS, CDR2 YYNGEE. V lost 2 bases and J lost 1, with 12 bases in between. This CDR3 is 15 amino acids long.